Presented here are 5 T cell receptor beta chains from one specimen sequenced in a study of CD8+ T cells in alopecia areata. Treatment given: oral pan-JAK inhibitor, 5-10 mg twice daily. The sequencing template was cDNA reverse transcribed from extracted RNA. The table came from immunoSEQ multiplex PCR; TCRdb's copy has only in-frame clones and leaves some out. The table lists fewer than 350,000 clones, over 45% of them singletons. Source: CD4+ T cells sorted from blood, taken at week 24, from a patient treated with tofacitinib. Every receptor here comes from a human donor with alopecia areata.

A single count supports this clone. The chain combines TRBV30 with TRBJ2-2; 7 bases map to TRBD1. Germline V CDR1 and CDR2: GTSNPN, SVGIG (reference sequence). The CDR3 totals 13 residues. V dropped 8 bases and J dropped 2; count of bases not matched to a gene: 5. This CDR3 reads CARQGFNTGELFF. The CDR3 DNA is TGTGCCAGACAGGGATTCAACACCGGGGAGCTGTTTTTT.

CDR3 sequence reads: CAWILRGSETQYF. For the CDR3, the DNA is TGTGCCTGGATCCTGCGGGGGTCAGAGACCCAGTACTTC. This rearrangement joins TRBV30 to TRBJ2-5; 7 nucleotides line up with TRBD2. This CDR3 spans 13 amino acids. The germline gives CDR1 GTSNPN, CDR2 SVGIG (reference sequence). The trim removed 4 bases at V and 4 bases at J, leaving 6 bases unmatched. Supplemented by reference TRBV30 and TRBJ2-5, the full variable domain reads SQTIHQWPATLVQPVGSPLSLECTVEGTSNPNLYWYRQAAGRGLQLLFYSVGIGQISSEVPQNLSASRPQDRQFILSSKKLLLSDSGFYLCAWILRGSETQYFGPGTRLLVL.

J is TRBJ2-1 and V is TRBV29-1; no clear D gene. Trimming took off 7 bases at V and 5 bases at J, with 12 bases between the two ends. The CDR3 consists of 12 residues. Germline V gene lookup returns CDR1 SQVTM and CDR2 ANQGSEA. CDR3 bases: TGCAGCGCTAAGGGCTATAACAATGAGCAGTTCTTC. This encodes CSAKGYNNEQFF.

The genes are TRBV27 and TRBJ2-5, with 9 bases identical to TRBD2. Germline V CDR1 and CDR2: MNHEY, SMNVEV (reference sequence). There are 12 residues in the CDR3. Trimming removed 9 bases from V and 5 bases from J; junction bases left unmatched: 4. DNA for the CDR3: TGTGCCAGTAGCGGGGGCGGCGAGACCCAGTACTTC. Translated, it gives CASSGGGETQYF.

This chain joins TRBV6-5 and TRBJ1-1; 8 bases fit TRBD1. J lost 3 bases, V lost 8 bases, and 5 bases had no gene match. Germline assignment: CDR1 MNHEY and CDR2 SVGAGI. CDR3 length: 13 amino acids. CDR3 region: CASGRQGYTEAFF. The CDR3 DNA sequence: TGTGCCAGCGGACGACAGGGGTACACTGAAGCTTTCTTT.